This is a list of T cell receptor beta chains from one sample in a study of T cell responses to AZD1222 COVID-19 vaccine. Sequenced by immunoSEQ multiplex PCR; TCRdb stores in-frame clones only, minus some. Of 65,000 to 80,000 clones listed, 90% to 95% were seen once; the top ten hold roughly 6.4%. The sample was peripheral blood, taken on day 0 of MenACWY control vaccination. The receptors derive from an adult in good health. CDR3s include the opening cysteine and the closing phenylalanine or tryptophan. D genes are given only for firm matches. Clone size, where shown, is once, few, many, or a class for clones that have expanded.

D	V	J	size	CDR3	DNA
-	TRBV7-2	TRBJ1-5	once	CASSFLGARNQPQHF	TGTGCCAGCAGCTTCCTGGGGGCCCGGAATCAGCCCCAGCATTTT
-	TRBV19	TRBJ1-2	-	CASSHRDTNYGYTF	TGTGCCAGCTCACACCGGGACACCAACTATGGCTACACCTTC
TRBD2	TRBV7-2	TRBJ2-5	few	CASSLGRTSGTQETQYF	TGTGCCAGCAGCTTAGGGAGGACTAGCGGTACCCAAGAGACCCAGTACTTC
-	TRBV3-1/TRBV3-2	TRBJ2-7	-	CASSQKWTVSEQYF	TGTGCCAGCAGCCAAAAATGGACAGTCTCCGAGCAGTACTTC
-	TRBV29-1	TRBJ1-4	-	CSVEDTGSSGEKLFF	TGCAGCGTTGAAGATACCGGGTCCTCTGGTGAAAAACTGTTTTTT
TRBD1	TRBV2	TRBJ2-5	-	CASISDRGRQETQYF	TGTGCCAGCATTTCGGACAGGGGGCGTCAAGAGACCCAGTACTTC
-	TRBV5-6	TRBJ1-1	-	CASSPSGSGVAFF	TGTGCCAGCAGCCCCTCGGGCAGCGGTGTTGCTTTCTTT
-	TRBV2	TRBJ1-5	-	CASSESNQPQHF	TGTGCCAGCAGTGAAAGCAATCAGCCCCAGCATTTT
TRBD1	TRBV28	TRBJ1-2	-	CASSGQGYGYTF	TGTGCCAGCAGCGGACAGGGCTATGGCTACACCTTC
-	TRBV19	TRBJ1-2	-	CASSISGNGPRGYGYTF	TGTGCCAGTAGTATTTCGGGGAACGGCCCCCGAGGCTATGGCTACACCTTC
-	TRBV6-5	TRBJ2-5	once	CASRPSGQETQYF	TGTGCCAGCAGACCCTCGGGGCAAGAGACCCAGTACTTC
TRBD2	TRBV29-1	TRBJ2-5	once	CSVRSSTSGQETQYF	TGCAGCGTGAGAAGTTCGACTAGCGGACAAGAGACCCAGTACTTC
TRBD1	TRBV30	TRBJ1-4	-	CAWSLSGTGGAKLFF	TGTGCCTGGAGCCTTTCCGGGACAGGGGGGGCAAAACTGTTTTTT
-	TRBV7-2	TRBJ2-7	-	CASSLAYENEQYF	TGTGCCAGCAGCTTAGCGTACGAGAACGAGCAGTACTTC
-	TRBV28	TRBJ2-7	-	CASSRRGPYEQYF	TGTGCCAGCAGTCGGCGGGGGCCCTACGAGCAGTACTTC
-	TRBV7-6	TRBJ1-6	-	CASSLAGNNSPLHF	TGTGCCAGCAGCTTAGCGGGGAATAATTCACCCCTCCACTTT
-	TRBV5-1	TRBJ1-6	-	CASSLADPGISPLHF	TGCGCCAGCAGCTTGGCAGATCCGGGAATTTCACCCCTCCACTTT
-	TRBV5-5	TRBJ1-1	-	CASSLGDTEAFF	TGTGCCAGCAGCTTGGGGGATACTGAAGCTTTCTTT
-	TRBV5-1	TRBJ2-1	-	CASSSIHPRDNEQFF	TGCGCCAGCAGCTCCATCCACCCGCGGGACAATGAGCAGTTCTTC
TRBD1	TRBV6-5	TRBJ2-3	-	CASIWDSSTDTQYF	TGTGCCAGCATTTGGGACAGCAGCACAGATACGCAGTATTTT
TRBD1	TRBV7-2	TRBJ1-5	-	CASSLDRGAGQPQHF	TGTGCCAGCAGCTTAGACAGGGGGGCGGGTCAGCCCCAGCATTTT
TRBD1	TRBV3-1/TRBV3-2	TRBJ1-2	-	CASSQTGTANYGYTF	TGTGCCAGCAGCCAGACCGGGACAGCTAACTATGGCTACACCTTC
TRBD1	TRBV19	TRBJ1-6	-	CASSVQGDSPLHF	TGTGCCAGTAGTGTACAGGGGGATTCACCCCTCCACTTT
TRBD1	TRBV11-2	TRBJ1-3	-	CASSLDRIQGLTSGNTIYF	TGTGCCAGCAGCTTAGATCGAATACAGGGGCTAACCTCTGGAAACACCATATATTTT
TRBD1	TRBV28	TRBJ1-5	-	CASREPGQGEGQPQHF	TGTGCCAGCAGAGAACCGGGACAGGGAGAAGGTCAGCCCCAGCATTTT
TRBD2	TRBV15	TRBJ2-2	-	CATSSLTSGRAANTGELFF	TGTGCCACCAGCAGTTTGACTAGCGGGAGGGCCGCGAACACCGGGGAGCTGTTTTTT
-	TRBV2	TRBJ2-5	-	CASSAEGRGETQYF	TGTGCCAGCAGTGCCGAGGGTAGGGGAGAGACCCAGTACTTC
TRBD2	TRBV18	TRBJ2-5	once	CASSYTSGGQETQYF	TGTGCCAGCTCATACACTAGCGGGGGTCAAGAGACCCAGTACTTC
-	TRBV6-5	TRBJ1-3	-	CASSGDWSSGNTIYF	TGTGCCAGCAGCGGAGATTGGAGCTCTGGAAACACCATATATTTT
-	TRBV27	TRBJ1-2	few	CASSLSGAAGNYGYTF	TGTGCCAGCAGTTTATCCGGGGCCGCGGGTAACTATGGCTACACCTTC
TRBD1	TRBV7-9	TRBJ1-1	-	CASSDRVVMNTEAFF	TGTGCCAGCTCCGACAGGGTGGTCATGAACACTGAAGCTTTCTTT
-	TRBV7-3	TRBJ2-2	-	CASSLTRQGSTGELFF	TGTGCCAGCAGCTTAACGCGGCAGGGGAGCACCGGGGAGCTGTTTTTT
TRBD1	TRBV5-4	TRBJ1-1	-	CASSLIGQGAVGTEAFF	TGTGCCAGCAGCTTGATTGGACAGGGGGCGGTTGGCACTGAAGCTTTCTTT
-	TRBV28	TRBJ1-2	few	CASSSPTQVRYYGYTF	TGTGCCAGCAGTTCCCCCACACAGGTCCGCTACTATGGCTACACCTTC
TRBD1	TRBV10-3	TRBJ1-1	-	CATKQTGMNTEAFF	TGTGCCACTAAACAGACAGGGATGAACACTGAAGCTTTCTTT
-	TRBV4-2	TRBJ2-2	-	CASSQPTGELFF	TGTGCCAGCAGCCAACCTACCGGGGAGCTGTTTTTT
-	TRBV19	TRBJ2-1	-	CASSITGGNEQFF	TGTGCCAGTAGTATTACGGGCGGCAATGAGCAGTTCTTC
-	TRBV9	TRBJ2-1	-	CASSVEARHLYLRGNEQFF	TGTGCCAGCAGCGTAGAGGCCAGGCACCTTTACTTGCGAGGGAATGAGCAGTTCTTC
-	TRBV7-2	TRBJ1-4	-	CASSFLSGVNEKLFF	TGTGCCAGCAGCTTCCTCAGTGGGGTTAATGAAAAACTGTTTTTT
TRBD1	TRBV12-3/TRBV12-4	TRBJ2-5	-	CASESGNRGTQYF	TGTGCCAGCGAGAGTGGTAACAGGGGGACCCAGTACTTC
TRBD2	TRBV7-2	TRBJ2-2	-	CASSPKAGGPGELFF	TGTGCCAGCAGCCCCAAAGCGGGAGGACCCGGGGAGCTGTTTTTT
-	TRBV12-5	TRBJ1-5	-	CASALMGGNQPQHF	TGTGCTAGTGCCCTTATGGGGGGGAATCAGCCCCAGCATTTT
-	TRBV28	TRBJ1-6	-	CASLGESYNSPLHF	TGTGCCAGCCTTGGGGAATCCTATAATTCACCCCTCCACTTT
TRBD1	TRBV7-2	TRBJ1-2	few	CASSTPGGFWGYTF	TGTGCCAGCAGCACCCCAGGGGGCTTTTGGGGCTACACCTTC
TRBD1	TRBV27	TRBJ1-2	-	CASSPLILGQVVGYTF	TGTGCCAGCAGTCCCCTCATCCTCGGACAGGTAGTGGGCTACACCTTC
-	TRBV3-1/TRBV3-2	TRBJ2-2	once	CASSQAGYTGELFF	TGTGCCAGCAGCCAAGCCGGTTACACCGGGGAGCTGTTTTTT
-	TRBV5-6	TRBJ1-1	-	CASSLVGGNTEAFF	TGTGCCAGCAGCTTGGTAGGGGGGAACACTGAAGCTTTCTTT
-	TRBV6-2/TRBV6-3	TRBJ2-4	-	CASSDSLKNIQYF	TGTGCCAGCAGTGACAGTCTCAAAAACATTCAGTACTTC